Below, 18 T cell receptor beta chains from the same sample are listed, as sequenced in a study of blood T cell repertoires in COVID-19. TCRdb keeps only in-frame clones here, not all; method: immunoSEQ multiplex PCR. The sample shows around 330,000 clones, about 85% of them seen only once. The sequencing sample was made of PBMCs or T cells enriched from blood (not recorded which). The source is a woman aged 25 to 39 who had been exposed to COVID-19.

The chain joins TRBV12-3 or TRBV12-4 to TRBJ1-2; D is unresolved. The CDR3 covers 13 residues. The V end lost 7 bases, the J end lost 2 bases, and 11 bases lay between the germline ends. The CDR3 sequence is CASTFTRNYGYTF. CDR3 DNA sequence: TGTGCCAGCACCTTCACACGCAACTATGGCTACACCTTC.

The chain employs TRBV6-1 and TRBJ1-2; a possible D gene is TRBD1 (6 bases). The length of the CDR3 is 14 residues. CDR1 is MNHNS, CDR2 SASEGT, per germline. Trimming stripped 4 bases from V and 8 bases from J, with 17 bases between. CDR3 protein: CASSAADRRLGYTF. The DNA of the CDR3 is TGTGCCAGCAGTGCAGCTGACAGGCGCCTGGGCTACACCTTC.

This clone appeared a single time. V is TRBV4-1 and J is TRBJ1-6; 9 nucleotides agree with TRBD1. Germline CDR1 and CDR2: MGHRA and YSYEKL. The CDR3 is made up of 17 amino acids. Trimming took 5 bases from V and 4 from J; bases not matched to a gene: 9. In DNA, the CDR3 is TGCGCCAGCAGCACCGGACAGGGGTCGGGATATAATTCACCCCTCCACTTT. As protein: CASSTGQGSGYNSPLHF.

This chain joins TRBV2 and TRBJ2-3; TRBD2 matches at 10 bases. The CDR3 is 13 amino acids. V shed 11 bases and J 3 bases; nucleotides not matched to a gene: 5. Germline-derived CDR1 and CDR2 are SNHLY and FYNNEI. In nucleotides, the CDR3 is TGTGCCGGCAAGCGGGAGGGTACAGATACGCAGTATTTT. This encodes CAGKREGTDTQYF.

This clone was observed many times. The chain recombines TRBV19 with TRBJ1-2; possibly TRBD1 for D (5 bases). The CDR3 spans 12 residues. Germline V gives CDR1 LNHDA, CDR2 SQIVND (reference sequence). The germline V and J ends were trimmed by 2 bases and 5 bases, with 6 bases remaining between them. The CDR3 sequence is CASSIQGYGYTF. The CDR3 region has the DNA TGTGCCAGTAGTATACAGGGATATGGCTACACCTTC.

CDR3 sequence: CASFSQAGGSYEQYF. CDR3 sequence (DNA): TGTGCCAGCTTTAGTCAGGCGGGTGGCTCCTACGAGCAGTACTTC. The chain links TRBV6-5 to TRBJ2-7; D may be TRBD2 (5 bases). The CDR3 runs to 15 residues. The germline V gene encodes CDR1 MNHEY and CDR2 SVGAGI. The V end was cut by 8 bases, the J end by 0 bases, with 17 bases between.

This chain uses TRBV6-2 or TRBV6-3 with TRBJ2-2; D is ambiguous. The germline gives CDR1 MNHEY, CDR2 SVGEGT. This CDR3 has 13 amino acids. Trimming cost V 6 bases and J 3 bases, with 8 bases left between them. The CDR3 DNA follows: TGTGCCAGCAGCCGTCCATACACCGGGGAGCTGTTTTTT. Its translation is CASSRPYTGELFF.

V and J are TRBV7-2 and TRBJ2-5; 13 bases are a match to TRBD2. This CDR3 has 18 residues. The V and J ends lost 5 bases and 0 bases, in that order; junction bases with no gene match: 9. In germline, CDR1 is SGHTA, CDR2 FQGNSA. The CDR3 reads CASSHRGTSGAYQETQYF. The CDR3 DNA follows: TGTGCCAGCAGCCACCGAGGGACTAGCGGGGCGTACCAAGAGACCCAGTACTTC.

The genes are TRBV9 and TRBJ1-3, with D perhaps matching TRBD1 (6 bases). The CDR3 spans 15 residues. Trimming pared 3 bases from V and 2 bases from J, leaving 12 bases between. Germline V gene sequence: CDR1 SGDLS, CDR2 YYNGEE. The CDR3 loop reads CASSAPGGPGNTIYF. The CDR3 DNA reads as TGTGCCAGCAGCGCCCCCGGGGGGCCTGGAAACACCATATATTTT.

The chain links TRBV30 to TRBJ2-7, with TRBD1 matching 9 bases. Germline CDR1 is GTSNPN and CDR2 is SVGIG (reference sequence). This CDR3 has 13 amino acids. With V trimmed by 0 bases and J by 4 bases, 1 base remained unmatched. In nucleotides, the CDR3 is TGTGCCTGGAGTGTGACAGGGGGATACGAGCAGTACTTC. It translates to CAWSVTGGYEQYF.

The gene calls are TRBV3-1 (or the pseudogene TRBV3-2) and TRBJ2-7; 12 bases fit TRBD2. After removal of 3 bases from V and 6 bases from J, the junction contained 6 bases not matched to a gene. CDR1 is LGHDT and CDR2 is YNNKEL in the germline V gene (reference sequence). The CDR3 consists of 15 residues. The CDR3 DNA sequence: TGTGCCAGCAGCCAGACTAGCGGGAGAGTCATCGAGCAGTACTTC. Translated, it gives CASSQTSGRVIEQYF.

The chain is built from TRBV7-9 and TRBJ2-7; possibly TRBD1 for D (7 bases). Trimming left V 5 bases short and J 6 bases short, with 29 bases between. CDR3 length: 18 residues. Germline CDR1 reads SEHNR; CDR2 reads FQNEAQ (reference sequence). The CDR3: CASSVIGGPEPTGAEQYF. The CDR3 DNA sequence: TGTGCCAGCAGCGTTATCGGGGGCCCCGAACCTACAGGGGCCGAGCAGTACTTC.

The chain joins TRBV30 to TRBJ2-7, with TRBD2 matching over 15 bases. Trimming removed 3 bases from V and 6 bases from J; junction bases left unmatched: 6. This CDR3 contains 15 residues. The germline CDR1 and CDR2 sequences are GTSNPN and SVGIG (reference sequence). The CDR3 is CAWRKRGLAGGEQYF. The CDR3 DNA reads as TGTGCCTGGAGAAAAAGGGGACTAGCGGGGGGCGAGCAGTACTTC.

The chain is built from TRBV7-9 and TRBJ2-6; D not certain. The CDR3 sequence is 16 residues long. V was pared by 1 base and J by 0 bases, with 7 bases between. The V gene's germline CDR1 is SEHNR and CDR2 FQNEAQ (reference sequence). In DNA form, the CDR3 reads TGTGCCAGCAGCTTAGGTACGAGCTCTGGGGCCAACGTCCTGACTTTC. This sequence encodes CASSLGTSSGANVLTF. Full variable domain (missing parts from reference TRBV7-9 and TRBJ2-6): DTGVSQNPRHKITKRGQNVTFRCDPISEHNRLYWYRQTLGQGPEFLTYFQNEAQLEKSRLLSDRFSAERPKGSFSTLEIQRTEQGDSAMYLCASSLGTSSGANVLTFGAGSRLTVL.

The chain links TRBV12-5 to TRBJ1-4; TRBD1 matches at 7 bases. The CDR3 spans 15 residues. The germline V gene has CDR1 LGHNT and CDR2 FRNRAP. Trimming removed 4 bases from V and 2 bases from J; junction bases left unmatched: 4. The CDR3 DNA is TGTGCTAGTGGTTGGGGGACAGCTACTAATGAAAAACTGTTTTTT. Translation gives CASGWGTATNEKLFF.

The rearrangement joins TRBV20-1 to TRBJ1-2; tentative D call: TRBD1 (6 bases). Germline V gene data show CDR1 as DFQATT and CDR2 as SNEGSKA (reference sequence). Trimming left V 3 bases short and J 8 bases short, with 16 bases between. The CDR3 has 13 residues. CDR3 residues: CSASPVRGYGYTF. The CDR3 DNA reads as TGCAGTGCTAGTCCTGTCAGGGGCTACGGCTACACCTTC.

V and J are TRBV7-8 and TRBJ2-7; D not resolved. V was pared by 5 bases and J by 5 bases, with 19 bases between. The CDR3 runs 15 residues. The germline V gene has CDR1 SGHVS and CDR2 FQNEAQ. In DNA form, the CDR3 reads TGTGCCAGCAGCGCACCAAGAATTACTGCTGACGAGCAGTACTTC. Protein sequence: CASSAPRITADEQYF.

V and J are TRBV5-1 and TRBJ2-3, with a possible D match to TRBD1 (6 bases). Per the germline V gene, CDR1 is SGHRS and CDR2 is YFSETQ. This CDR3 comprises 16 residues. V lost 0 bases and J 1 base, leaving 12 bases between the germline ends. The DNA of the CDR3 is TGCGCCAGCAGCTTGGCCTCGGACAGTCGCACAGATACGCAGTATTTT. Protein product: CASSLASDSRTDTQYF.